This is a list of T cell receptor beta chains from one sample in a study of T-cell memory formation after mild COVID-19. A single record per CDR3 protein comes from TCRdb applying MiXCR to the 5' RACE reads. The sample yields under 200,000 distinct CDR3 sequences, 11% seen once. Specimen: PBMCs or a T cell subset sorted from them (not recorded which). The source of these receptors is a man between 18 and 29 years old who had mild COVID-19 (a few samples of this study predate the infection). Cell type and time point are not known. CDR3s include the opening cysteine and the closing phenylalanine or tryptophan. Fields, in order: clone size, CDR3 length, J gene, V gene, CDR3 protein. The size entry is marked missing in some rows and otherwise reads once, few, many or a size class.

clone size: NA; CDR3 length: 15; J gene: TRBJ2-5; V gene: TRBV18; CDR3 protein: CASSLGQDPGETQYF
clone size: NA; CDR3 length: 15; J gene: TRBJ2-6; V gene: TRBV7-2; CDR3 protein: CASSFTSTGANVLTF
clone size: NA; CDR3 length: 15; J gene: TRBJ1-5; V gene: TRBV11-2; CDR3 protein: CASSLRAGEAQPKHF
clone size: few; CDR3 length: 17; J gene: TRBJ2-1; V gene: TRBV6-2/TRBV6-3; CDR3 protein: CASSYGGGLSSYNEQFF
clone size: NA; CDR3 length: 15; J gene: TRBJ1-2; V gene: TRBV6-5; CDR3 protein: CASSYFLQGENGYTF
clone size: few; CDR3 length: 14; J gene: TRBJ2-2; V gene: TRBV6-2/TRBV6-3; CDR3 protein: CASSYGQVAGELFF
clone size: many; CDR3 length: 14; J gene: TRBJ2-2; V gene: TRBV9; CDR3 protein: CASSVVGQNGELFF
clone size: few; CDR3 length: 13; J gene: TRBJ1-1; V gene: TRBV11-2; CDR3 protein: CASSSLGGTEAFF
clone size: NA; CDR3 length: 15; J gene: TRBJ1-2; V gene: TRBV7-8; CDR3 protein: CASSLVRIPNYGYTF
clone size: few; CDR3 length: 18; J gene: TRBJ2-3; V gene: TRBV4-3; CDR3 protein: CASSQASGGPPGTDTQYF
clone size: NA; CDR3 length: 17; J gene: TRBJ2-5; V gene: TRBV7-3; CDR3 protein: CASSFSSRGGSQETQYF
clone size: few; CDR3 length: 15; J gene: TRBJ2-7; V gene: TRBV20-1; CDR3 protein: CSARSAGGNSYEQYF
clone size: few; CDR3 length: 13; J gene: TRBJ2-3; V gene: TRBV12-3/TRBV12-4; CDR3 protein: CASRDKQTDTQYF
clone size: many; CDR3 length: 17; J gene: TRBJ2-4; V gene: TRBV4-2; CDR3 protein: CASSQDNAGLAKNIQYF
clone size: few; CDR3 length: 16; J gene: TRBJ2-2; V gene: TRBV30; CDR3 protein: CAWSVPRGPNTGELFF
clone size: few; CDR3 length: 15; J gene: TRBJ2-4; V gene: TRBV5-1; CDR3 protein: CASSLVGIAKNIQYF
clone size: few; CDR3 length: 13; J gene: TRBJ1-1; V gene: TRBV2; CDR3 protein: CASRENRNTEAFF
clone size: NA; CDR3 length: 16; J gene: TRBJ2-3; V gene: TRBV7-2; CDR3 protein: CASSLRAGGTTDTQYF
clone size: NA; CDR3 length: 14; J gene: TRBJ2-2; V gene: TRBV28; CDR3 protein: CATAKGQNTGELFF
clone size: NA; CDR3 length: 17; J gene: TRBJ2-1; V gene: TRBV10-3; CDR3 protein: CAIRLRASGGLGNEQFF
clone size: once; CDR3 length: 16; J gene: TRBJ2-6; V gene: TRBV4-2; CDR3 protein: CASSQDPDAGANVLTF
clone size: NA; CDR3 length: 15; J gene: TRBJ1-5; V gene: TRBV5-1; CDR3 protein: CASRPTGGSNQPQHF
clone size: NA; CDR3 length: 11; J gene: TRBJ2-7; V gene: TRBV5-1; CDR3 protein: CASSPGNEQYF
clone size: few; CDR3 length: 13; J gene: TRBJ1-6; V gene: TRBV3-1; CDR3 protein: CASSLQGSWTLHF
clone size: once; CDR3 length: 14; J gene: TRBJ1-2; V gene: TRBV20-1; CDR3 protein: CSPTTEGQGPGYTF
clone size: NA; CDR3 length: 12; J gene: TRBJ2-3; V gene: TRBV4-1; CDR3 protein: CASSLLGNTQYF
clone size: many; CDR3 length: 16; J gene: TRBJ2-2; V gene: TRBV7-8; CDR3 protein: CASSGSGGAETGELFF
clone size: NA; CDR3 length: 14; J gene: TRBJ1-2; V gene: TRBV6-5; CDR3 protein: CASSYGVGMGGYTF
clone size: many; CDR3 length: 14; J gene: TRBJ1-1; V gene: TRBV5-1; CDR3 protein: CASSWDRVNTEAFF
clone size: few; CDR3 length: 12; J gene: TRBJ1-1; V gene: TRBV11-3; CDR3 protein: CASSRDIRRAFF
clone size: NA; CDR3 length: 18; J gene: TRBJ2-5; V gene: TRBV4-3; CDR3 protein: CASSQYPAGAPFQETQYF
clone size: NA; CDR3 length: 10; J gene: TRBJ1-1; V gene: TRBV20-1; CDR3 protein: CSARDSEAFF
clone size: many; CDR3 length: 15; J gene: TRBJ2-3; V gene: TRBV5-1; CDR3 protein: CASSLGSRSADTQYF
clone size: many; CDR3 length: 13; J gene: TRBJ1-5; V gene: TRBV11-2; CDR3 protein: CASSSDGFQPQHF
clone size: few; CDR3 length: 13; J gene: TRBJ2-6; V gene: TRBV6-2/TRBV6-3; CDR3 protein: CASRTAGANVLTF
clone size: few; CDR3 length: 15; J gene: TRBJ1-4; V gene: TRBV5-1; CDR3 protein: CASSLSDGARGKLFF
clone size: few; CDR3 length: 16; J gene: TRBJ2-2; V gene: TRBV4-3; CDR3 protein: CASSQGAGGQTGELFF
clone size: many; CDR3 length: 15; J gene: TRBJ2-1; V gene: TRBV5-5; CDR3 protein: CASRRLDGSYNEQFF
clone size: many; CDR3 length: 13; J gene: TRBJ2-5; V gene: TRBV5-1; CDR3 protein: CASSFGGEETQYF
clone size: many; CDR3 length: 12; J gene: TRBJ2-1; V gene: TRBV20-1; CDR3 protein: CSARDQPNEQFF
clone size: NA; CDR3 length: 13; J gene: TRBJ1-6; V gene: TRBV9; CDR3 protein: CASSTTGRSPLHF
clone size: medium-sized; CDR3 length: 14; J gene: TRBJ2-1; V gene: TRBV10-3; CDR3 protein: CAIRRLGSYNEQFF
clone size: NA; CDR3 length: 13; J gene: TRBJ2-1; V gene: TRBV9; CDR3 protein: CASSVQARNEQFF
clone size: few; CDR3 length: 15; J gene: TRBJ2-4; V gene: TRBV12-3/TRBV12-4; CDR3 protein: CASRQRRDSQNIQYF
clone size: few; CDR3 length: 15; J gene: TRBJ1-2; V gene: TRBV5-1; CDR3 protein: CASSLAVRGLQGYTF
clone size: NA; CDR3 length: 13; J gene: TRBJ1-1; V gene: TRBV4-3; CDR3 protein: CASSHDGRTEAFF
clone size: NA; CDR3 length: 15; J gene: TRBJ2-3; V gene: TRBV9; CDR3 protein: CASSVQGGSTDTQYF
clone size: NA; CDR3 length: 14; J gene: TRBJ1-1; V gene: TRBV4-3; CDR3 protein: CASSQEHMNTEAFF
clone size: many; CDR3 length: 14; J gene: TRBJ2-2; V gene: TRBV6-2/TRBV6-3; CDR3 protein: CASSLVVPPGELFF
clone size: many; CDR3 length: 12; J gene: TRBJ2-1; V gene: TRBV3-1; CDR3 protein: CASSQGYNEQFF